Ten or more counts support the clone carrying this TCR beta chain. The data derive from a study of regulatory T cells in long-lasting Graves disease. Regarding time point: newly diagnosed GD, antithyroid drugs for less than 3 months. From RNA extracted from PBMCs, the TCR library was made. In building TCR beta libraries, iRepertoire HTBI primers were used together with Arm-PCR of CDR3 regions. MiXCR was run by TCRdb on the multiplex PCR reads, yielding one entry per CDR3 protein. The sample has hundreds of thousands of distinct CDR3 sequences, over 15% seen once. This sample was shared with a second study, whose subject was T cells in Graves' hyperthyroidism and ophthalmopathy.

The source was peripheral blood mononuclear cells (PBMCs), collected at new diagnosis, from a patient treated with antithyroid drugs. The origin of this receptor is a man between 35 and 55 years old with Graves disease.

The CDR3 protein is CASSSGLGGSYNEQFF. In DNA form, the CDR3 reads TGCGCCAGCAGCTCGGGACTAGGGGGTTCCTACAATGAGCAGTTCTTC. The chain joins TRBV5-1 to TRBJ2-1; 8 bases fit TRBD2. The trim removed 3 bases at V and 1 base at J, leaving 6 bases unmatched. Germline V gene lookup returns CDR1 SGHRS and CDR2 YFSETQ. There are 16 residues in the CDR3.